These 10 T cell receptor beta chains were all obtained from the same sample, sequenced in a study of shared clonotypes between healthy human individuals (dated by TCRdb to about 2020). The library was obtained by the immunoSEQ multiplex PCR assay. This immuneACCESS table, as held by TCRdb, lists in-frame sequences with V and J called but not all clones. Of the missing ones, under half trace to an unresolved V gene in checked studies; the others have no known cause. In all, the sample holds some 2,400,000 clones, and roughly 95% of those were seen once. The ten largest clones take up roughly 0.13% of the sample. Sequencing input: naive CD4+ T cells sorted from blood. Taken with the paper, the label for cell subset or site translates to: CD45RA+ positively selected. These receptors originate from a young man in good health.

The rearrangement links TRBV9 to TRBJ2-2; a weak D match, TRBD2 (5 bases). The V end was cut by 0 bases, the J end by 1 base, with 13 bases between. The germline V gene has CDR1 SGDLS and CDR2 YYNGEE. The CDR3 has 17 amino acids. The CDR3 region is CASSVEGDALNTGELFF. The CDR3 DNA reads as TGTGCCAGCAGCGTAGAGGGAGATGCTCTGAACACCGGGGAGCTGTTTTTT.

The rearrangement uses TRBV10-3 and TRBJ1-2; possibly TRBD1 for D (5 bases). V lost 3 bases to trimming and J lost 7 bases, with 18 bases between them. Germline CDR1 reads ENHRY; CDR2 reads SYGVKD. This CDR3 has 15 amino acids. The CDR3 DNA reads as TGTGCCATCAGTGACAACCGGGACCGGGGGGTTGGCTACACCTTC. It specifies CAISDNRDRGVGYTF.

V usage is TRBV30 and J usage is TRBJ2-7; D ambiguous. Germline V gives CDR1 GTSNPN, CDR2 SVGIG (reference sequence). V was trimmed by 4 bases and J by 0 bases, leaving 7 bases between them. The CDR3 spans 12 residues. CDR3 bases: TGTGCCTGGACAGTCAACTCCTACGAGCAGTACTTC. This gives the protein CAWTVNSYEQYF.

The V call is TRBV5-6, the J call TRBJ1-2, with unresolved D. This CDR3 is 12 amino acids long. CDR1 SGHDT and CDR2 YYEEEE come from the germline V gene. Trimming removed 2 bases at V and 5 bases at J, with 7 bases between. The DNA for the CDR3 is TGTGCCAGCAGCTTTACGGCTTATGGCTACACCTTC. As protein: CASSFTAYGYTF.

Remarks on this clone: The junction and the germline gene differ at one end; a read error may be behind it. The rearrangement joins TRBV7-2 to TRBJ2-5; D is ambiguous. CDR1 SGHTA and CDR2 FQGNSA come from the germline V gene. The CDR3 length is 13 residues. The CDR3 nucleotides are TGTGCCAGCAGCTCTGGGATTCAAGAGGCCCAGTACTTC. Amino acids: CASSSGIQEAQYF.

The chain is built from TRBV5-1 and TRBJ2-3; 8 bases are shared with TRBD2. Trimming cost V 0 bases and J 5 bases; bases outside gene matches: 8. The CDR3 length is 16 residues. Germline lookup yields CDR1 SGHRS and CDR2 YFSETQ. This CDR3 reads CASSLAGGATGDTQYF. CDR3 DNA: TGCGCCAGCAGCTTGGCCGGGGGGGCAACGGGAGATACGCAGTATTTT.

CDR3: CASSPEAGFNSPLHF. The CDR3 DNA follows: TGCGCCAGCAGCCCCGAGGCAGGGTTTAATTCACCCCTCCACTTT. The J gene is TRBJ1-6, the V gene TRBV4-1, with D perhaps TRBD1 (5 bases). In germline, CDR1 is MGHRA, CDR2 YSYEKL. The CDR3 spans 15 residues. Between the trimmed V and J ends, which lost 4 bases and 6 bases, there was a span of 13 bases.

V usage is TRBV2 and J usage is TRBJ2-1, with 7 bases fitting TRBD2. The V segment lost 11 bases and the J segment 3 bases; nucleotides outside the gene matches: 1. Germline V gene data show CDR1 as SNHLY and CDR2 as FYNNEI. The CDR3 has 11 amino acids. The CDR3 reads CARGDYNEQFF. DNA for the CDR3: TGTGCCCGGGGGGACTACAATGAGCAGTTCTTC.

The chain combines TRBV19 with TRBJ1-1; D is ambiguous. The CDR3 is made up of 13 amino acids. V lost 2 bases and J 1 base, leaving 5 bases between the germline ends. Germline V lookup: CDR1 LNHDA, CDR2 SQIVND (reference sequence). The CDR3 DNA reads as TGTGCCAGTAGTATAACAAGGAACACTGAAGCTTTCTTT. Its protein product is CASSITRNTEAFF.

V and J are TRBV5-4 and TRBJ1-2; D is possibly TRBD1 (5 bases). This CDR3 is built from 14 residues. Germline assignment: CDR1 SGHNT and CDR2 YYREEE (reference sequence). Trimming took off 7 bases at V and 7 bases at J, with 20 bases between the two ends. Written as DNA, the CDR3 is TGTGCCAGCTCTTCCGGGACTTGGAGGACTGGCTACACCTTC. This gives the protein CASSSGTWRTGYTF. The full variable domain, rest sourced from reference TRBV5-4 and TRBJ1-2, is ETGVTQSPTHLIKTRGQQVTLRCSSQSGHNTVSWYQQALGQGPQFIFQYYREEENGRGNFPPRFSGLQFPNYSSELNVNALELDDSALYLCASSSGTWRTGYTFGSGTRLTVV.